This T cell receptor beta chain was sequenced during a study of cytomegalovirus exposure and HLA in healthy donors. PCR amplification relied on 60 Vbeta primers (plus 13 Jbeta primers). The assay was immunoSEQ multiplex PCR, and TCRdb's table has in-frame clones only and misses some. The table has over 100,000 clones, 77% seen once; the top ten hold 4.2%. In regard to this clone: Antigen specificity is unknown.

CDR1 is SQVTM, CDR2 ANQGSEA, per germline. CDR3 length equals 16 residues. V gave up 1 base and J gave up 8 bases; unmatched junction bases: 11. Findings and limits, study-wide: Later on, a genetic analysis was performed. It linked a missense variant in DCLRE1C with V- and J-gene trimming of TCR beta.

This clonotype was sampled from a male donor in good health and CMV-seropositive. The sample comprised PBMCs. The V call is TRBV29-1, the J call TRBJ2-1; 10 nucleotides match TRBD2. CDR3 DNA sequence: TGCAGCGTTGAAGGTGGAGCGGGAGGGCCTCGGTATGAGCAGTTCTTC. It yields the protein CSVEGGAGGPRYEQFF.